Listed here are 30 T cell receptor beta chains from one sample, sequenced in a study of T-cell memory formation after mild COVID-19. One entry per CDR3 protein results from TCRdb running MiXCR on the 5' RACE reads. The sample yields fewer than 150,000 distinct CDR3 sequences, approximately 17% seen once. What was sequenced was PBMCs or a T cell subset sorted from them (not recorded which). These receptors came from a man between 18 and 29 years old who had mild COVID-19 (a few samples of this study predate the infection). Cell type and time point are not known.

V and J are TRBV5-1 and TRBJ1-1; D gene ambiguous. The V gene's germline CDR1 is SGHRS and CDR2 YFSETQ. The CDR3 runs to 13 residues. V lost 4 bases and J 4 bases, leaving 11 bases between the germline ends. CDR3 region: CASSEVAGTEAFF. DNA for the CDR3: TGCGCCAGCAGCGAGGTAGCGGGCACTGAAGCTTTCTTT.

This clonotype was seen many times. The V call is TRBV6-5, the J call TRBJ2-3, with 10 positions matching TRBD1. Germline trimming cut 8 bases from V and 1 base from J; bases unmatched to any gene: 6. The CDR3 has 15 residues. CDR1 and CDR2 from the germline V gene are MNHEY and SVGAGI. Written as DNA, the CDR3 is TGTGCCAGCCGCGACAGGGGGCTTCGCACAGATACGCAGTATTTT. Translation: CASRDRGLRTDTQYF.

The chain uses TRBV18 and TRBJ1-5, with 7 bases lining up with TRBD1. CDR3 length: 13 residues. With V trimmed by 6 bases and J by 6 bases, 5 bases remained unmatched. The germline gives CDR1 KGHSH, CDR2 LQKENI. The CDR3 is CASSEGATQPQHF. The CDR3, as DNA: TGTGCCAGCTCGGAGGGGGCAACTCAGCCCCAGCATTTT.

CDR3: CASSYLGNTIYF. For the CDR3, the DNA is TGTGCCAGCAGTTATCTCGGAAACACCATATATTTT. The chain recombines TRBV12-3 or TRBV12-4 with TRBJ1-3, with unresolved D. This CDR3 region has 12 residues. V gave up 4 bases and J gave up 4 bases, with 5 bases separating them.

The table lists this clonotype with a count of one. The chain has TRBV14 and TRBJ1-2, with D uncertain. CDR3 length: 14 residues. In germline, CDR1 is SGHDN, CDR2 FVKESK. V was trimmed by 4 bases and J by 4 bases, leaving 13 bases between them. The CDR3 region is CASSPTVASYGYTF. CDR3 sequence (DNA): TGTGCCAGCAGCCCGACGGTCGCAAGCTATGGCTACACCTTC.

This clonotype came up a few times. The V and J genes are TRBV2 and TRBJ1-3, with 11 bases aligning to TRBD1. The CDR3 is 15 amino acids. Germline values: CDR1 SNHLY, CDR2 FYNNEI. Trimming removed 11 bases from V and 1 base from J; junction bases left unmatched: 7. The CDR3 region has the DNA TGTGCCGGCGGACAGGGGGCTTCGTCTGGAAACACCATATATTTT. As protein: CAGGQGASSGNTIYF.

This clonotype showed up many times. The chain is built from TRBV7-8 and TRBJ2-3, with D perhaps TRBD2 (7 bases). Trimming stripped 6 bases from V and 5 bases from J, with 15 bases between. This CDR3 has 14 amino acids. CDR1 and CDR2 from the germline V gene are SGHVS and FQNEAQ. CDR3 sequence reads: CASRVGGRRDTQYF. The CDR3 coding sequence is TGTGCCAGCAGGGTGGGGGGGCGACGAGATACGCAGTATTTT. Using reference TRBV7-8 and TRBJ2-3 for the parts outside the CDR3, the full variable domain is GAGVSQSPRYKVAKRGQDVALRCDPISGHVSLFWYQQALGQGPEFLTYFQNEAQLDKSGLPSDRFFAERPEGSVSTLKIQRTQQEDSAVYLCASRVGGRRDTQYFGPGTRLTVL.

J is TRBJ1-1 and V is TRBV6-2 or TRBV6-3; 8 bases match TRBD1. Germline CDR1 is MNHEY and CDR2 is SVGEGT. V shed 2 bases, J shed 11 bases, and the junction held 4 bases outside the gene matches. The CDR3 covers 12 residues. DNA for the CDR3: TGTGCCAGCAGTTACGGGACAGGATTCGCTTTCTTT. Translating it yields CASSYGTGFAFF.

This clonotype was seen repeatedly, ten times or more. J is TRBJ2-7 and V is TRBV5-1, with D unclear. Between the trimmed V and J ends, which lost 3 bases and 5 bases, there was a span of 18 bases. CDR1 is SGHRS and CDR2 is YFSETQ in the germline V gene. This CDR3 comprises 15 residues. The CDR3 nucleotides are TGCGCCAGCAGCTATGTATCCGGGCCTGGGAACGAGCAGTACGTC. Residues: CASSYVSGPGNEQYV.

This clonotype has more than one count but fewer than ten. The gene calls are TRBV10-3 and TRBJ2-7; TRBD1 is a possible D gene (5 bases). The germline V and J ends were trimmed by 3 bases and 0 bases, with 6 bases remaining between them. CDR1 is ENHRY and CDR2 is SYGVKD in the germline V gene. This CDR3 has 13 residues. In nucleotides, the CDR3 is TGTGCCATCAGTGAAGACAGCTCCTACGAGCAGTACGTC. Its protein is CAISEDSSYEQYV.

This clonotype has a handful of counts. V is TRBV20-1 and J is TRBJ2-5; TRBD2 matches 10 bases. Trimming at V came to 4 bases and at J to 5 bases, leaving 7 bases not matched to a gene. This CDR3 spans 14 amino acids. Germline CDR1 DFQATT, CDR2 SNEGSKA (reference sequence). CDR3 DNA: TGCAGTGCTAAGTTAGCGGGGGGTAGGGAGACCCAGTACTTC. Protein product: CSAKLAGGRETQYF.

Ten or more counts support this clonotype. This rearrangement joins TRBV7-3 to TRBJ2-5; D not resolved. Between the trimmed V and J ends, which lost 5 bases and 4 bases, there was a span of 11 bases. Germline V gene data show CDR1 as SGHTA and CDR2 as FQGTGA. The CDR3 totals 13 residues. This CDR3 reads CASSVDIRETQYF. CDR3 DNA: TGTGCCAGCAGCGTAGATATAAGAGAGACCCAGTACTTC. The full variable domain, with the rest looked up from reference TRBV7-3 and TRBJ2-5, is GAGVSQTPSNKVTEKGKYVELRCDPISGHTALYWYRQSLGQGPEFLIYFQGTGAADDSGLPNDRFFAVRPEGSVSTLKIQRTERGDSAVYLCASSVDIRETQYFGPGTRLLVL.

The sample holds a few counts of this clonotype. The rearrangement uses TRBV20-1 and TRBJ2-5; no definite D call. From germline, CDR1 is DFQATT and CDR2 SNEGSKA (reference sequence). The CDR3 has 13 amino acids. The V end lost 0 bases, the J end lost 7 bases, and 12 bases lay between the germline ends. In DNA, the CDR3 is TGCAGTGCTAGAGATTGGGTCCTTAGGACCCAGTACTTC. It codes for CSARDWVLRTQYF.

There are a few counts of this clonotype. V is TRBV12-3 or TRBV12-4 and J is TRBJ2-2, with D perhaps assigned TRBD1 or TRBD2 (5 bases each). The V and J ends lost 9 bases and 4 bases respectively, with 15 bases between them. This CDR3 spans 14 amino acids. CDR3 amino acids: CASQGRAGTGELFF. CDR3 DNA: TGTGCCAGTCAGGGACGCGCTGGCACCGGGGAGCTGTTTTTT.

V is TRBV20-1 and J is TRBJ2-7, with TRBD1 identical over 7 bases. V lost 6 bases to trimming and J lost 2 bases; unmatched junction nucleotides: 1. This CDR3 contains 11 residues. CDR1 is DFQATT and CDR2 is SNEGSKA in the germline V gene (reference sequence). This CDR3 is CSAGGAYEQYF. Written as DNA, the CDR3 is TGCAGTGCAGGGGGCGCCTACGAGCAGTACTTC.

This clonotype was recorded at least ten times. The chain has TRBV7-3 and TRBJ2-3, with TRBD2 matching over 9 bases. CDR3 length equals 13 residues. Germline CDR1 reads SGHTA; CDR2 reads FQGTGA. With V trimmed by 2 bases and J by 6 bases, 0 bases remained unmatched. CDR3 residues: CASSLGLADTQYF. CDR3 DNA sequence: TGTGCCAGCAGCTTAGGACTAGCGGATACGCAGTATTTT.

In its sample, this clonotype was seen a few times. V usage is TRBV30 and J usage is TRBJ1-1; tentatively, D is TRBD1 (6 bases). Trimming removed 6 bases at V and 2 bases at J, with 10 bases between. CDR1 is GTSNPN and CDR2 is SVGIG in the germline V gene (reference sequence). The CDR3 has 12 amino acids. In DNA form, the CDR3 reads TGTGCCTGCGGACAGCCCAACACTGAAGCTTTCTTT. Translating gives CACGQPNTEAFF. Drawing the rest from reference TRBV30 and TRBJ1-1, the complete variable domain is SQTIHQWPATLVQPVGSPLSLECTVEGTSNPNLYWYRQAAGRGLQLLFYSVGIGQISSEVPQNLSASRPQDRQFILSSKKLLLSDSGFYLCACGQPNTEAFFGQGTRLTVV.

The CDR3 here is CSAEGGSETQYF. DNA for the CDR3: TGCAGTGCCGAAGGAGGGTCTGAGACCCAGTACTTC. The gene calls are TRBV20-1 and TRBJ2-5; D perhaps matches TRBD2 (6 bases). V was cut by 6 bases and J by 5 bases, with 13 bases left in between. The CDR3 sequence is 12 residues long. Germline CDR1 is DFQATT and CDR2 is SNEGSKA (reference sequence).

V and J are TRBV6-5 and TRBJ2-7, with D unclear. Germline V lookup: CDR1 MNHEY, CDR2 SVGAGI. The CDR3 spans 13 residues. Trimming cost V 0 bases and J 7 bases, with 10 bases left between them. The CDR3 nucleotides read TGTGCCAGCAGTTACTCGGGCAGCTGGGAGCAGTACTTC. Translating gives CASSYSGSWEQYF.

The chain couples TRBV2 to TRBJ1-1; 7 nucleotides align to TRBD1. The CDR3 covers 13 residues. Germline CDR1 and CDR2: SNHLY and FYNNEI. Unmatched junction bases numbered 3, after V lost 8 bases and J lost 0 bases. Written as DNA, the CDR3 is TGTGCCAGCTCGGGACAGATGAACACTGAAGCTTTCTTT. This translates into CASSGQMNTEAFF.

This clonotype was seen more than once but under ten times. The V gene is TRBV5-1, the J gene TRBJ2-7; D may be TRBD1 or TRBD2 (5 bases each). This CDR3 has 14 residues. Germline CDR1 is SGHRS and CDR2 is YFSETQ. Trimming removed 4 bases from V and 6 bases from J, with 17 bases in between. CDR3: CASSEGPNEGEQYV. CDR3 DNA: TGCGCCAGCAGCGAGGGACCAAATGAAGGCGAGCAGTACGTC.

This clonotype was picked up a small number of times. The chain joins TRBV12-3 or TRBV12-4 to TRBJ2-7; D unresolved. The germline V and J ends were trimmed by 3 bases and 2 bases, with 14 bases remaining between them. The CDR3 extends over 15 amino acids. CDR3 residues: CASSFGPGVAYEQYF. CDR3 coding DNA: TGTGCCAGCAGTTTCGGACCCGGCGTGGCCTACGAGCAGTACTTC.

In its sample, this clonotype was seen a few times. For the CDR3, the DNA is TGCAGCGTTTCGAATGTGGGGGAGCAGTACGTC. Translation gives CSVSNVGEQYV. The chain uses TRBV29-1 and TRBJ2-7; D is undetermined. In germline, CDR1 is SQVTM, CDR2 ANQGSEA. V gave up 5 bases and J gave up 7 bases, with 12 bases separating them. The CDR3 contains 11 residues.

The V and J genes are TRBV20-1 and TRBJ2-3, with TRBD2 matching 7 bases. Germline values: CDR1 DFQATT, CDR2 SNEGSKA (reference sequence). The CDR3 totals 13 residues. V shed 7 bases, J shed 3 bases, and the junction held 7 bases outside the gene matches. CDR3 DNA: TGCAGTGTCCGGGGGGTAGGGACAGATACGCAGTATTTT. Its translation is CSVRGVGTDTQYF.

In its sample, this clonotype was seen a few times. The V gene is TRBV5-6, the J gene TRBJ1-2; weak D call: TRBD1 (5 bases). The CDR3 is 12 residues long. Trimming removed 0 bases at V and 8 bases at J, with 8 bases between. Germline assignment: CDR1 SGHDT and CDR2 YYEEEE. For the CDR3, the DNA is TGTGCCAGCAGCTTGGAAGGGGTGGGCTACACCTTC. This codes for CASSLEGVGYTF.

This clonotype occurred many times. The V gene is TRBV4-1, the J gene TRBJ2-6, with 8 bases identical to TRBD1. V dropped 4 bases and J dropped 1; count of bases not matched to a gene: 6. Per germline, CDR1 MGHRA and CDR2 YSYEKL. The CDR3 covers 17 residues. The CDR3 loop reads CASSPDRDRSGANVLTF. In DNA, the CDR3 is TGCGCCAGCAGCCCGGACAGGGACAGATCTGGGGCCAACGTCCTGACTTTC.

The CDR3 coding sequence is TGTGCCAGCAGCCCCCGGACGGGTTTTCGCACAGATACGCAGTATTTT. This codes for CASSPRTGFRTDTQYF. The chain links TRBV7-2 to TRBJ2-3; D is unclear. This CDR3 is 16 amino acids long. Per germline, CDR1 SGHTA and CDR2 FQGNSA. V shed 5 bases and J shed 1 base, with 16 bases lying between them.

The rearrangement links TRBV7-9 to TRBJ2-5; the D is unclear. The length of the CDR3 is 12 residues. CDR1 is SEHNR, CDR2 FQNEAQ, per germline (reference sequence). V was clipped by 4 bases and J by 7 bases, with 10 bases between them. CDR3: CASSSESGTQYF. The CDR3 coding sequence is TGTGCCAGCAGCTCGGAGTCCGGGACCCAGTACTTC.

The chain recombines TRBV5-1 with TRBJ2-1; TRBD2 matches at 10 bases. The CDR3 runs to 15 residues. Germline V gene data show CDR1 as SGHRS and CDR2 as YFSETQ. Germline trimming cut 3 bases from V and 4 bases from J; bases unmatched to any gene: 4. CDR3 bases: TGCGCCAGCAGCTCAGGGACTAGCGCATACAATGAGCAGTTCTTC. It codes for CASSSGTSAYNEQFF.

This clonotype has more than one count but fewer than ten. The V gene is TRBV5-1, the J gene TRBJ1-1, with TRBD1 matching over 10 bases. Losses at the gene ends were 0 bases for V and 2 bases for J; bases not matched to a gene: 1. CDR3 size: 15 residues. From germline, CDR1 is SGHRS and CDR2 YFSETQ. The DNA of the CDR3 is TGCGCCAGCAGCTTGGTGACAGGGGGCAACACTGAAGCTTTCTTT. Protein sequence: CASSLVTGGNTEAFF. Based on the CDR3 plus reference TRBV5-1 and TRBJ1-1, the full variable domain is KAGVTQTPRYLIKTRGQQVTLSCSPISGHRSVSWYQQTPGQGLQFLFEYFSETQRNKGNFPGRFSGRQFSNSRSEMNVSTLELGDSALYLCASSLVTGGNTEAFFGQGTRLTVV.